This T cell receptor beta chain was recovered during a study of T cells after yellow fever vaccination. The CDR3 runs 14 residues. Germline V gene sequence: CDR1 LGHNA, CDR2 YSLEER. V lost 0 bases and J lost 6, with 11 bases in between. TCRdb used MiXCR to reprocess the 5' RACE reads, holding one entry per CDR3 protein. The repertoire has a few hundred thousand distinct CDR3 sequences, approximately 4.5% of them found once; the top ten carry approximately 19%. This receptor was identified in a man younger than 35 who received the YFV17D yellow fever vaccine. The sequencing here drew on PBMCs, taken 15 days after the yellow fever booster vaccination. The V and J genes are TRBV4-3 and TRBJ1-2; D not resolved. CDR3 region: CASSQERWMDGYTF. CDR3 DNA: TGCGCCAGCAGCCAAGAGCGATGGATGGATGGCTACACCTTC.